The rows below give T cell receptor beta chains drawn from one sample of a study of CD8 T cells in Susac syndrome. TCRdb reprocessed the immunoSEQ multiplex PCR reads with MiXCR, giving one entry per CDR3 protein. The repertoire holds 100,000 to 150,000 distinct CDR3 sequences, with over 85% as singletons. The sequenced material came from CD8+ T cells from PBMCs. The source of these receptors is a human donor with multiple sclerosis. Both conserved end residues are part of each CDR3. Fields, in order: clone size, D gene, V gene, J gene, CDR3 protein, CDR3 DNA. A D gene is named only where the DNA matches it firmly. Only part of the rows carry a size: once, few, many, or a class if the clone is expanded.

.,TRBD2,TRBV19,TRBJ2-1,CASSIDRGAGSLGEQFF,TGTGCCAGTAGTATAGATAGAGGAGCGGGAAGCCTTGGTGAGCAGTTCTTC
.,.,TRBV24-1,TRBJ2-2,CATSEGGATGELFF,TGTGCCACCAGTGAGGGGGGCGCCACCGGGGAGCTGTTTTTT
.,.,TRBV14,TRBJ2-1,CASSRGPGNEQFF,TGTGCCAGCAGTCGGGGGCCGGGGAATGAGCAGTTCTTC
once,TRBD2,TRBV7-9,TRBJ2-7,CASSRGGGEQYF,TGTGCCAGCAGTCGCGGGGGGGGCGAGCAGTACTTC
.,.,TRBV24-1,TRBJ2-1,CATSRRASYNEQFF,TGTGCCACCAGTCGCAGGGCCTCCTACAATGAGCAGTTCTTC
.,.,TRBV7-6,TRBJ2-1,CASSRIHGIWYEQFF,TGTGCCAGCAGCCGAATACATGGGATCTGGTATGAGCAGTTCTTC
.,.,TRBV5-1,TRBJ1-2,CASSPERGANYGYTF,TGCGCCAGCAGCCCCGAGCGGGGGGCTAACTATGGCTACACCTTC
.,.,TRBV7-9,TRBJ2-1,CASSLYGGPSYNEQFF,TGTGCCAGCAGCTTATACGGGGGACCCTCCTACAATGAGCAGTTCTTC
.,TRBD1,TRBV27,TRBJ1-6,CASSLSTGGKATLHF,TGTGCCAGCAGTTTATCGACAGGGGGCAAGGCAACCCTCCACTTT
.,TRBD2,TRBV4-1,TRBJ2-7,CASSRGSSYEQYF,TGCGCCAGCAGCCGCGGGAGCTCCTACGAGCAGTACTTC
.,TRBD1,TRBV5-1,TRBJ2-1,CASSPGGTGAPREQFF,TGCGCCAGCAGCCCGGGAGGGACAGGGGCGCCACGCGAGCAGTTCTTC
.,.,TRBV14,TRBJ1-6,CASSQESQGYRSPLHF,TGTGCCAGCAGCCAAGAGTCACAGGGTTACCGCTCACCCCTCCACTTT
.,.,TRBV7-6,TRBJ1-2,CASSPTGDSDPMNYGYTF,TGTGCCAGCAGTCCCACCGGCGACAGCGACCCGATGAACTATGGCTACACCTTC
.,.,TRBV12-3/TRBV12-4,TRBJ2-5,CASSYGYQETQYF,TGTGCCAGCAGCTACGGGTACCAAGAGACCCAGTACTTC
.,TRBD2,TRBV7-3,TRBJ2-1,CASSLRGYRGGPYEQFF,TGTGCCAGCAGCCTCCGTGGGTATCGGGGGGGGCCCTATGAGCAGTTCTTC
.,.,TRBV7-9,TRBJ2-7,CASSFQEGSSYEQYF,TGTGCCAGCAGCTTCCAGGAGGGTAGCTCCTACGAGCAGTACTTC
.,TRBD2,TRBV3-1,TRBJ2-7,CASSQNTGLAGGTYEQYF,TGTGCCAGCAGCCAAAACACGGGACTAGCGGGGGGCACCTACGAGCAGTACTTC
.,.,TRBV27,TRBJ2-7,CASSWGRGSYEQYF,TGTGCCAGCAGTTGGGGCAGGGGATCCTACGAGCAGTACTTC
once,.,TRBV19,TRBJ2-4,CASSRKGVGDIQYF,TGTGCCAGTAGTCGCAAGGGGGTGGGGGACATTCAGTACTTC
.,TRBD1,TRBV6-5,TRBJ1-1,CAGSYSGDSRSEAFF,TGTGCCGGCAGTTACTCTGGGGACAGCAGGAGTGAAGCTTTCTTT
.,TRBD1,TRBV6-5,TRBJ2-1,CASSYGLPGQGINEQFF,TGTGCCAGCAGTTACGGGTTGCCGGGACAGGGGATCAATGAGCAGTTCTTC
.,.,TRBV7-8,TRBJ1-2,CASSAGIGSTYGYTF,TGTGCCAGCAGCGCGGGGATAGGATCGACCTATGGCTACACCTTC
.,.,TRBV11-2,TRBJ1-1,CASTLGNTEAFF,TGTGCCAGCACACTCGGGAACACTGAAGCTTTCTTT
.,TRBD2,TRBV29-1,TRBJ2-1,CSVEGLAGGYEQFF,TGCAGCGTTGAGGGCCTAGCGGGAGGTTATGAGCAGTTCTTC
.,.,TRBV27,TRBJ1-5,CASSLRGQPQHF,TGTGCCAGCAGTTTGCGGGGCCAGCCCCAGCATTTT
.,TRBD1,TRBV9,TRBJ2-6,CASSFNRGTGANVLTF,TGTGCCAGCAGCTTCAACAGGGGAACCGGGGCCAACGTCCTGACTTTC
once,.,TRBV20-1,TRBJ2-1,CSSMVGPTYNEQFF,TGCAGCTCCATGGTGGGCCCAACCTACAATGAGCAGTTCTTC